This TCR beta chain was recovered during a study of vaccination and CD4 T cells after COVID-19. Cultured CD4+ T cell DNA underwent sequencing with the Oncomine TCR Beta short-read assay. From the PCR reads, TCRdb called clonotypes with MiXCR, one entry per CDR3 protein. The data contain 11,000 to 15,000 distinct CDR3 sequences, around 58% of them singletons. About this clonotype: What it binds is not known.

Germline trimming cut 5 bases from V and 3 bases from J; bases unmatched to any gene: 9. The germline gives CDR1 DFQATT, CDR2 SNEGSKA (reference sequence). The CDR3 loop spans 16 amino acids. Treatment reported: approximately 9-day PBMC culture with coronavirus spike peptide pools or control peptides (ViraFEST assay). The source of this sequence is a human donor who had recovered from COVID-19. V and J are TRBV20-1 and TRBJ2-5; the match to TRBD2 covers 13 bases. The sequenced sample was CD4+ T cells from blood, cultured in vitro. The CDR3 protein is CSALQLAGGREETQYF. CDR3 in DNA: TGCAGTGCTCTTCAACTAGCGGGAGGGCGAGAAGAGACCCAGTACTTC.